Each of the 21 T cell receptor beta chains below was sequenced from the same sample in a study of T-cell memory formation after mild COVID-19. TCRdb passed the 5' RACE reads through MiXCR, listing each CDR3 protein once. The sample contains 350,000 or so distinct CDR3 sequences, over 10% of which appear only once. Sequencing was performed on PBMCs or a T cell subset sorted from them (not recorded which). These receptors all come from a man aged 18 to 29 who had mild COVID-19 (a few samples of this study predate the infection). Cell type and time point are not known.

The chain is built from TRBV10-1 and TRBJ2-1; the match to TRBD1 covers 8 bases. CDR3 length: 16 residues. J was trimmed by 2 bases and V by 0 bases; bases with no gene match: 3. Germline V CDR1 and CDR2: WNHNN, SYGVQD (reference sequence). CDR3 residues: CASSESPGQAYNEQFF. The DNA of the CDR3 is TGCGCCAGCAGTGAGTCTCCGGGACAGGCCTACAATGAGCAGTTCTTC.

With respect to this clonotype: An end of the junction differs from the germline gene, which may be a read error. V and J are TRBV5-1 and TRBJ1-1; tentatively, D is TRBD1 (6 bases). This CDR3 spans 16 amino acids. Germline loops: CDR1 SGHRS, CDR2 YFSETQ. As DNA, the CDR3 is TGCGCCAGCAGATTGGTAGGGGGGGGTATGAACACTGAAGCTTTCTTT. Translating gives CASRLVGGGMNTEAFF.

V and J are TRBV6-6 and TRBJ2-3, with D possibly being TRBD2 (6 bases). The length of the CDR3 is 15 residues. Deletions cut 2 bases from V and 0 bases from J, with 9 bases between. CDR1 MNHNY and CDR2 SVGAGI come from the germline V gene (reference sequence). The CDR3 DNA follows: TGTGCCAGCAGTTACGGAGGGGAGAGCACAGATACGCAGTATTTT. Its protein product is CASSYGGESTDTQYF.

This clonotype was counted many times. The chain couples TRBV5-6 to TRBJ2-7, with TRBD1 matching 10 bases. The CDR3 length is 14 residues. The germline V gene has CDR1 SGHDT and CDR2 YYEEEE. J was trimmed by 1 base and V by 4 bases; bases with no gene match: 2. The CDR3 nucleotides are TGTGCCAGCAGCCCGGGACAGGGGTCCTACGAGCAGTACTTC. Translated, it gives CASSPGQGSYEQYF.

The chain couples TRBV6-5 to TRBJ2-2; D call uncertain. The V end lost 3 bases, the J end lost 3 bases, and 11 bases lay between the germline ends. Germline-derived CDR1 and CDR2 are MNHEY and SVGAGI. This CDR3 comprises 15 residues. CDR3 amino acids: CASSYDHRHTGELFF. For the CDR3, the DNA is TGTGCCAGCAGTTATGATCACCGACACACCGGGGAGCTGTTTTTT.

The chain couples TRBV3-1 to TRBJ2-7; D may be TRBD1 or TRBD2 (5 bases each). CDR3 size: 13 residues. Trimming removed 8 bases from V and 2 bases from J, with 13 bases in between. Per the germline V gene, CDR1 is LGHDT and CDR2 is YNNKEL (reference sequence). CDR3 DNA sequence: TGTGCCAGCTCAAGGGGACCACCCTACGAGCAGTACGTC. Translating it yields CASSRGPPYEQYV.

For this clonotype: Germline and junction disagree at one end, which may indicate a read error. The chain combines TRBV7-9 with TRBJ2-1; weak D call: TRBD2 (5 bases). CDR3 length: 13 amino acids. Per germline, CDR1 SEHNR and CDR2 FQNEAQ (reference sequence). The CDR3 loop reads CASSLGSALEQLF. CDR3 DNA: TGTGCCAGCAGCTTGGGTAGCGCTCTTGAGCAGTTATTC. Supplemented by reference TRBV7-9 and TRBJ2-1, the full variable domain reads DTGVSQNPRHKITKRGQNVTFRCDPISEHNRLYWYRQTLGQGPEFLTYFQNEAQLEKSRLLSDRFSAERPKGSFSTLEIQRTEQGDSAMYLCASSLGSALEQLFGPGTRLTVL.

This clonotype was observed at least ten times. V gene TRBV5-1 combines with J gene TRBJ1-4; no definite D call. Trimming took off 0 bases at V and 4 bases at J, with 13 bases between the two ends. CDR1 is SGHRS, CDR2 YFSETQ, per germline. This CDR3 has 16 amino acids. The CDR3 region is CASSLASSHGNEKLFF. In DNA form, the CDR3 reads TGCGCCAGCAGCTTGGCCTCCAGCCACGGTAATGAAAAACTGTTTTTT.

This chain joins TRBV10-3 and TRBJ2-3, with 10 positions matching TRBD1. J was trimmed by 7 bases and V by 0 bases; bases with no gene match: 10. The CDR3 consists of 17 residues. The V gene's germline CDR1 is ENHRY and CDR2 SYGVKD. The CDR3 DNA follows: TGTGCCATCAGTGAGTCAGGGGACAGGGGCCCTAATAATACGCAGTATTTT. Encoded protein: CAISESGDRGPNNTQYF.

This chain joins TRBV6-1 and TRBJ2-7; D gene uncertain. The CDR3 covers 15 residues. V lost 8 bases and J lost 3, with 20 bases in between. Germline loops: CDR1 MNHNS, CDR2 SASEGT. CDR3 sequence reads: CASSNLLGLLYEQYF. The CDR3 DNA reads TGTGCCAGCTCTAACCTCCTCGGGCTTCTCTACGAGCAGTACTTC.

The V call is TRBV7-9, the J call TRBJ2-1; possibly TRBD1 for D (6 bases). V lost 5 bases and J 12 bases, leaving 11 bases between the germline ends. The CDR3 contains 11 residues. From germline, CDR1 is SEHNR and CDR2 FQNEAQ (reference sequence). CDR3 protein: CASSEGVGQFF. The CDR3 nucleotides are TGTGCCAGCAGCGAGGGGGTAGGGCAGTTCTTC.

The rearrangement joins TRBV10-3 to TRBJ1-3; 9 positions match TRBD1. The CDR3 contains 16 residues. The V gene end was trimmed by 3 bases and the J gene end by 4 bases; junction bases not matched to a gene: 7. Germline assignment: CDR1 ENHRY and CDR2 SYGVKD. CDR3 coding DNA: TGTGCCATCAGTGAACCCGGACAGGGGAGAGGAAACACCATATATTTT. Translating gives CAISEPGQGRGNTIYF.

In its sample, this clonotype was seen a few times. The V gene is TRBV5-1, the J gene TRBJ1-4; the D is unclear. The CDR3 is 13 amino acids. Trimming left V 6 bases short and J 7 bases short, with 13 bases between. CDR1 SGHRS and CDR2 YFSETQ come from the germline V gene. This chain's CDR3 is CASNYEPGEKLFF. The CDR3 DNA reads as TGCGCCAGCAACTACGAACCGGGTGAAAAACTGTTTTTT.

This clonotype was recorded a few times. V gene TRBV10-3 combines with J gene TRBJ1-4, with TRBD1 identical over 10 bases. V was pared by 6 bases and J by 1 base, with 2 bases of the junction left unmatched. The germline CDR1 and CDR2 sequences are ENHRY and SYGVKD. The length of the CDR3 is 15 residues. The chain's CDR3 is CAIRGTGETNEKLFF. CDR3 DNA sequence: TGTGCCATCAGGGGGACAGGGGAAACTAATGAAAAACTGTTTTTT.

The chain combines TRBV20-1 with TRBJ2-1, with D perhaps TRBD2 (6 bases). The V end lost 6 bases, the J end lost 2 bases, and 14 bases lay between the germline ends. CDR3 length: 14 amino acids. The germline V gene has CDR1 DFQATT and CDR2 SNEGSKA (reference sequence). For the CDR3, the DNA is TGCAGTGCCCTGGGGGGAGGAGCCTACAATGAGCAGTTCTTC. It yields the protein CSALGGGAYNEQFF.

This clonotype was counted between two and nine times. This chain connects TRBV9 to TRBJ2-5; D is unresolved. V was cut by 0 bases and J by 5 bases, with 11 bases left in between. From germline, CDR1 is SGDLS and CDR2 YYNGEE. The CDR3 runs 14 residues. CDR3 DNA sequence: TGTGCCAGCAGCGTAGGACCCGATAGGGAGACCCAGTACTTC. This gives the protein CASSVGPDRETQYF.

In its sample, this clonotype was seen many times. The chain joins TRBV18 to TRBJ2-4; TRBD1 aligns across 9 bases. This CDR3 is built from 14 residues. V was pared by 5 bases and J by 4 bases, with 3 bases of the junction left unmatched. Germline CDR1 is KGHSH and CDR2 is LQKENI. CDR3 amino acids: CASSTGQGKNIQYF. The CDR3 nucleotides read TGTGCCAGCTCAACGGGACAGGGAAAAAACATTCAGTACTTC.

The V and J genes are TRBV20-1 and TRBJ1-2; D is perhaps TRBD1 (5 bases). CDR1 is DFQATT, CDR2 SNEGSKA, per germline (reference sequence). V was cut by 4 bases and J by 8 bases, with 20 bases left in between. The CDR3 is made up of 14 amino acids. This CDR3 is CSANDGGALGGYTF. The CDR3, as DNA: TGCAGTGCTAATGATGGGGGAGCCTTGGGGGGCTACACCTTC.

The rearrangement uses TRBV20-1 and TRBJ2-2; maybe TRBD1 (5 bases). The CDR3 covers 14 residues. V was shortened by 2 bases and J by 4 bases, with 11 bases between the two germline ends. Germline-derived CDR1 and CDR2 are DFQATT and SNEGSKA (reference sequence). The CDR3 here is CSARPDTATGELFF. The CDR3 bases are TGCAGTGCTAGACCGGACACCGCCACCGGGGAGCTGTTTTTT.

This chain uses TRBV7-8 with TRBJ2-2; maybe TRBD2 (7 bases). Germline V gene sequence: CDR1 SGHVS, CDR2 FQNEAQ. The CDR3 is 14 residues long. CDR3 coding DNA: TGTGCGGGAGGGGGGGAATCCCACACCGGGGAGCTGTTTTTT. This codes for CAGGGESHTGELFF.

The CDR3 is CASSGPSPGPEAFF. Here the CDR3 DNA reads TGTGCCAGCAGTGGTCCCTCCCCGGGGCCTGAAGCTTTCTTT. This rearrangement joins TRBV12-3 or TRBV12-4 to TRBJ1-1; a weak D match, TRBD1 (5 bases). The germline V and J ends were trimmed by 5 bases and 6 bases, with 16 bases remaining between them. The CDR3 covers 14 residues.